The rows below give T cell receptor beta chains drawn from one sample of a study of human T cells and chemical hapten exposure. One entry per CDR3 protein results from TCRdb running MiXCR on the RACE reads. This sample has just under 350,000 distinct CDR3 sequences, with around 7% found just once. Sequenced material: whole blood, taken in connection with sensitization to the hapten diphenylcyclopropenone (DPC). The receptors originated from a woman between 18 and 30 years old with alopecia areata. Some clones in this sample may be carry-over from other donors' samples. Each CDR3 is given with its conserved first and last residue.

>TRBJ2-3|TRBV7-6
CASSTSMPVDTQYF
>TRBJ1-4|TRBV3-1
CASSQAATNEKLFF
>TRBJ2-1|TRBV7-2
CASSLLGGRDEQFF
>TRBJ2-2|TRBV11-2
CASSLQYRRGYLTGELFF
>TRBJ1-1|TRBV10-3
CAISAGWTGGGEAFF
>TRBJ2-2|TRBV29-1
CSVVGSTGELFF
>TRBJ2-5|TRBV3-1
CASSQGLAGGLETQYF
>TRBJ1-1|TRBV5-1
CASSLGILNTEAFF
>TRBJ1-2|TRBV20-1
CSASDPGQGPGYTF
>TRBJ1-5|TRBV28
CASSFLGNQPQHF
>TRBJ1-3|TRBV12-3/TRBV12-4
CASSLTGTGNTIYF
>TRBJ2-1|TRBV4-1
CASSQGDISGGWKAEQFF
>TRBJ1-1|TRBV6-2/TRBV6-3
CASSYSGRANTEAFF
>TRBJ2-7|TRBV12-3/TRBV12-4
CASSWGWIYEQYF
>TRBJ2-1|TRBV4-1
CASSQVPLAGGPGEFF
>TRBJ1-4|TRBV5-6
CASSEGGRYPNEKLFF
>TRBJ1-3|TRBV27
CASSRTLSGNTIYF
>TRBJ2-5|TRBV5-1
CASSLDSPGETQYF